This TCR beta chain comes out of a study of cytotoxic CD8 clonotypes in ibrutinib-treated CLL. Study in general: Each sample contained, on average, 255,043 productive templates and 75,000 to 100,000 productive rearrangements.

This table comes from immunoSEQ multiplex PCR, and its TCRdb copy is limited to in-frame clones, with some not included. The sample includes roughly 250,000 clones, 70% seen only once; the top ten take 15%. Study results and limitations: An increase in clonality occurred at ibrutinib response, followed by a return toward baseline at progression. T-cell clonality at baseline went above that of age-matched healthy donors and rose and fell with circulating CD8+ T-cell counts.

The count of this clone is one. Its antigen remains unidentified. The germline CDR1 and CDR2 sequences are KGHSH and LQKENI. The CDR3 covers 16 residues. The junction had 9 bases not matched to a gene; V was cut back by 5 bases and J by 5 bases. This sequence originates from a human donor with chronic lymphocytic leukemia. This chain uses TRBV18 with TRBJ2-7, with TRBD2 matching 13 bases. The source was PBMCs, collected after 24 months of ibrutinib treatment. The CDR3 protein is CASSASGTSGINEQYF. The CDR3 nucleotides read TGTGCCAGCTCAGCGTCCGGGACTAGCGGGATAAACGAGCAGTACTTC. Complete variable domain (other parts from reference TRBV18 and TRBJ2-7): NAGVMQNPRHLVRRRGQEARLRCSPMKGHSHVYWYRQLPEEGLKFMVYLQKENIIDESGMPKERFSAEFPKEGPSILRIQQVVRGDSAAYFCASSASGTSGINEQYFGPGTRLTVT.